This T cell receptor beta chain was sequenced during a study of radiation and T cells in renal cell carcinoma. Study-level background: Nephrectomy followed 15 Gy stereotactic body radiation by 4 weeks. Study outcomes and limitations: No pretreatment tumor biopsies were available for baseline clonotypes.

Regarding time point: baseline pretreatment blood. Treatment described: 15 Gy SBRT to primary tumor, nephrectomy 4 weeks later. Clear cell pathology was present in this patient's renal cell carcinoma. As for this clone: As yet, its antigen is unknown.

Trimming removed 3 bases at V and 2 bases at J, with 7 bases between. Germline V gives CDR1 LNHDA, CDR2 SQIVND (reference sequence). The CDR3 consists of 13 residues. TCRdb's table, derived via immunoSEQ multiplex PCR, lists solely in-frame clones and lacks some. This table has 150,000 or so clones, around 90% appearing once. The sample was blood, taken from a patient whose treatment included radiotherapy and nephrectomy. This chain joins TRBV19 and TRBJ1-2; D unresolved. The receptor's source is a woman in her 70s with renal cell carcinoma. The CDR3 is CASSMDGNYGYTF. CDR3 bases: TGTGCCAGTAGTATGGACGGGAACTATGGCTACACCTTC.